The clone carrying this TCR beta chain was seen ten or more times. Its target is not known. Attachment of unique molecular identifiers was made to individual cDNA molecules. MiXCR, run by TCRdb on the 5' RACE reads, gives a single entry per CDR3 protein. Of some 61,000 distinct CDR3 sequences listed, around 14% are singletons. The record originates from a study of early T cells in non-severe SARS-CoV-2 infection. The overall study: Sequencing used unsorted whole-blood bulk RNA, so chains lack pairing.

Germline V gene sequence: CDR1 SGHTA, CDR2 FQGTGA. V lost 5 bases, J lost 0 bases, and 4 bases lay in between. The CDR3 has 13 amino acids. General study points: Anti-spike CD8 responses were favored in VDJdb matching, and private and CD4 specificities were missed.

The TCR comes from an adult who was a healthcare worker with PCR-confirmed SARS-CoV-2 infection or an uninfected control (not recorded which). This chain uses TRBV7-3 with TRBJ2-2; D not certain. What was sequenced was whole blood. The CDR3 region is CASSRTNTGELFF. As DNA, the CDR3 is TGTGCCAGCAGCCGGACGAACACCGGGGAGCTGTTTTTT.